This TCR beta chain originates from a study of technical replicates of blood from a handful of donors. This CDR3 region has 11 residues. CDR1 SGHVS and CDR2 FQNEAQ come from the germline V gene. V was pared by 3 bases and J by 7 bases, with 7 bases between. Profiling relied on immunoSEQ multiplex PCR, and the TCRdb table lists in-frame clones only, not all of them. This sample has approximately 95,000 clones, with approximately 96% found just once. The source is a human donor in good health. J is TRBJ2-7 and V is TRBV7-8; no reliable D call. The sequenced sample consisted of T cells isolated from PBMCs. The CDR3 DNA sequence: TGTGCCAGCAGCTTCCAGGTAGAGCAGTACTTC. This encodes CASSFQVEQYF.